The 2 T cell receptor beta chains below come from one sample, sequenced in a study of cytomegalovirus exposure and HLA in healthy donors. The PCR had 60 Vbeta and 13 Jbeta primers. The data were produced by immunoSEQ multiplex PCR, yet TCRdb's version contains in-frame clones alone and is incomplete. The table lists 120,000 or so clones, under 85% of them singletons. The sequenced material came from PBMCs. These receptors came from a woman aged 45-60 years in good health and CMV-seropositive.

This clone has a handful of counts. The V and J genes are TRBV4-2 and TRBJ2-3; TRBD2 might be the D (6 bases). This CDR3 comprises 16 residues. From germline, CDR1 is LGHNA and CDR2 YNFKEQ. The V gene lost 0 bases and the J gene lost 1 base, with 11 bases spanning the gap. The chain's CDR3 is CASSQDFWGGTDTQYF. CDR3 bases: TGTGCCAGCAGCCAAGATTTCTGGGGGGGCACAGATACGCAGTATTTT.

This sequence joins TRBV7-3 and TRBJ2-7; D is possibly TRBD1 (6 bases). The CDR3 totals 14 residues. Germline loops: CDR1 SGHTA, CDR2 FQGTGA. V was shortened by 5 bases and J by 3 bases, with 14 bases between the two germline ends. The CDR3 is CASSVTGRGYEQYF. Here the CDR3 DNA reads TGTGCCAGCAGCGTGACAGGAAGAGGCTACGAGCAGTACTTC.